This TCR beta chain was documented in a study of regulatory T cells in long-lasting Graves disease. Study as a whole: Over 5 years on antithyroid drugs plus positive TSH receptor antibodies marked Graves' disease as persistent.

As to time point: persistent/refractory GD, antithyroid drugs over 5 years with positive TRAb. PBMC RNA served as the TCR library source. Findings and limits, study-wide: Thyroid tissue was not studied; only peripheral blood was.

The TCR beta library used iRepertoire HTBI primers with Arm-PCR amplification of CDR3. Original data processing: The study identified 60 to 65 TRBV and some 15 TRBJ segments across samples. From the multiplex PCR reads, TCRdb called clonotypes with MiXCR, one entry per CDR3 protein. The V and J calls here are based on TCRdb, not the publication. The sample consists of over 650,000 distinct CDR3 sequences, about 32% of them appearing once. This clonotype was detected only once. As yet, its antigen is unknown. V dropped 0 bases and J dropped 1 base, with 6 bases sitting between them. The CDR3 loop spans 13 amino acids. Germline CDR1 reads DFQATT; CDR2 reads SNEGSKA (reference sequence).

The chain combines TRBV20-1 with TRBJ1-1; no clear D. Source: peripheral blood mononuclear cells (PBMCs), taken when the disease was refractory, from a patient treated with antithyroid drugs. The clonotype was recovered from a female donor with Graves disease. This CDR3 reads CSARDFGNTEAFF. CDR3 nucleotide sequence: TGCAGTGCTAGAGATTTTGGGAACACTGAAGCTTTCTTT.